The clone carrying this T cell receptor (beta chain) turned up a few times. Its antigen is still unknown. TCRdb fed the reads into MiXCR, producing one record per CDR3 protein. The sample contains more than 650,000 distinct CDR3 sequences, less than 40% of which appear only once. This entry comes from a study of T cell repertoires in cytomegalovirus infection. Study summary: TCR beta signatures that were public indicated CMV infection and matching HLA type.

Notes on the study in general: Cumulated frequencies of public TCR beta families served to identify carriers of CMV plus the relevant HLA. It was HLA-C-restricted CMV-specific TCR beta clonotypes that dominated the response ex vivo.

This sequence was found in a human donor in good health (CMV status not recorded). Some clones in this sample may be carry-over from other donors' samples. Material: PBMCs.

The CDR3 sequence: CASTLRGGSNEQFF. CDR3 coding DNA: TGTGCCAGCACTTTACGGGGTGGGAGCAATGAGCAGTTCTTC. V and J are TRBV7-9 and TRBJ2-1, with a weak D call TRBD2 (5 bases). Deletions cut 7 bases from V and 6 bases from J, with 16 bases between. The CDR3 is 14 amino acids. The V gene's germline CDR1 is SEHNR and CDR2 FQNEAQ (reference sequence).